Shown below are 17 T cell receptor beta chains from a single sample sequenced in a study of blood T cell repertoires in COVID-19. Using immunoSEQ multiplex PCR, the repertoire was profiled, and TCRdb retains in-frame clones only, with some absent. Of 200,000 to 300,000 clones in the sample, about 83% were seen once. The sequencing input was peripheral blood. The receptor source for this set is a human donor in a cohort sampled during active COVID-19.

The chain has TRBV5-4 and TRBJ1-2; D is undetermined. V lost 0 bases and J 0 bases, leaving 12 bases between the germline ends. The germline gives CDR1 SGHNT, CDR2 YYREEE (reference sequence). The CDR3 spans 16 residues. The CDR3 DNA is TGTGCCAGCAGCTTGGGGTTAAGCGGCACTAACTATGGCTACACCTTC. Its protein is CASSLGLSGTNYGYTF.

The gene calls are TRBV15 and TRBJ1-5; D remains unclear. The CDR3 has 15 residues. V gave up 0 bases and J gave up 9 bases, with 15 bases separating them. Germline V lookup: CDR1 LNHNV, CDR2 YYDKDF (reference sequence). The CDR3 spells CATSRDWAAGRPQHF. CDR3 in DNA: TGTGCCACCAGCAGAGATTGGGCGGCGGGGAGGCCCCAGCATTTT.

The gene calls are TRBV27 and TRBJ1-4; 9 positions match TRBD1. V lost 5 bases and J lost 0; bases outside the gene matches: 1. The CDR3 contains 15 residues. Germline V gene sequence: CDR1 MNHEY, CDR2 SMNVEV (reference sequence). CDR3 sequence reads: CASSNRGPTNEKLFF. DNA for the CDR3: TGTGCCAGCAGTAACAGGGGGCCAACTAATGAAAAACTGTTTTTT.

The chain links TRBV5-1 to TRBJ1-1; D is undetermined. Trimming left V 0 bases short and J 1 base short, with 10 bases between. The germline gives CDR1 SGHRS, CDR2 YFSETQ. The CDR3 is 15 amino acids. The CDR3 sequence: CASSLVQRKNTEAFF. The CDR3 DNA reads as TGCGCCAGCAGCTTGGTACAGCGGAAGAACACTGAAGCTTTCTTT.

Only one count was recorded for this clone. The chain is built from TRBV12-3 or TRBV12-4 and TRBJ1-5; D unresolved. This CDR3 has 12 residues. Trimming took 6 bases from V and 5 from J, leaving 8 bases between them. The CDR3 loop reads CASSPRYQPQHF. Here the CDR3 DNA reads TGTGCCAGCAGCCCACGGTATCAGCCCCAGCATTTT.

The CDR3, as DNA: TGTGCCAGCAGTGCCTTTGAGGGACAGAAGAACACTGAAGCTTTCTTT. Translation: CASSAFEGQKNTEAFF. The chain is built from TRBV25-1 and TRBJ1-1; TRBD1 agrees at 7 bases. This CDR3 comprises 16 residues. V shed 4 bases and J 1 base; nucleotides not matched to a gene: 9. Germline values: CDR1 MGHDK, CDR2 SYGVNS.

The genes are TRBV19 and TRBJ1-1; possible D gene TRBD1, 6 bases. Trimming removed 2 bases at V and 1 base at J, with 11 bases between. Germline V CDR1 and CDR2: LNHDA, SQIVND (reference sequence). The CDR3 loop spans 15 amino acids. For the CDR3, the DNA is TGTGCCAGTAGTATATTTACAGGGACGAACACTGAAGCTTTCTTT. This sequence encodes CASSIFTGTNTEAFF.

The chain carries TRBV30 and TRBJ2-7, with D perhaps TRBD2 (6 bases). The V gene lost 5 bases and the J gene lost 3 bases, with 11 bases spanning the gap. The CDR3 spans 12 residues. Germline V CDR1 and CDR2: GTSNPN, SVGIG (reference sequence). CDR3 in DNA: TGTGCCTGGTCGCCCGGGAGCTACGAGCAGTACTTC. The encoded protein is CAWSPGSYEQYF.

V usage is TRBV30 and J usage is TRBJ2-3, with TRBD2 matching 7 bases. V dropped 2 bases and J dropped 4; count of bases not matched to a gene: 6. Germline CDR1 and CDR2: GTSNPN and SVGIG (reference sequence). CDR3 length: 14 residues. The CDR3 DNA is TGTGCCTGGAGTTGGGGCCGGGGGGCAGATACGCAGTATTTT. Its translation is CAWSWGRGADTQYF.

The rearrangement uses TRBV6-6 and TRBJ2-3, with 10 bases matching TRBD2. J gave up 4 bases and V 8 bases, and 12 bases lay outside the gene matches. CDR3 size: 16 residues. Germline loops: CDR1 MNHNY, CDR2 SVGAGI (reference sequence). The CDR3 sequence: CASQGGAGGPADTQYF. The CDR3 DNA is TGTGCCAGCCAAGGTGGAGCGGGAGGGCCCGCAGATACGCAGTATTTT.

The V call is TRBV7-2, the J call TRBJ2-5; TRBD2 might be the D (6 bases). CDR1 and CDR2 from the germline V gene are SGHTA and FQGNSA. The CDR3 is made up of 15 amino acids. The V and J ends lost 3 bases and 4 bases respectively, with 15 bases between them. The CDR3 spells CASSFGSSGRETQYF. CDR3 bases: TGTGCCAGCAGCTTCGGTTCCAGCGGGCGAGAGACCCAGTACTTC.

CDR3 DNA sequence: TGTGCCAGCAGTTTCCGGGACAGGGGGGACTATGGCTACACCTTC. Its translation: CASSFRDRGDYGYTF. V is TRBV6-5 and J is TRBJ1-2; 11 nucleotides align to TRBD1. V lost 4 bases to trimming and J lost 3 bases; unmatched junction nucleotides: 4. Germline CDR1 MNHEY, CDR2 SVGAGI. The CDR3 runs to 15 residues.

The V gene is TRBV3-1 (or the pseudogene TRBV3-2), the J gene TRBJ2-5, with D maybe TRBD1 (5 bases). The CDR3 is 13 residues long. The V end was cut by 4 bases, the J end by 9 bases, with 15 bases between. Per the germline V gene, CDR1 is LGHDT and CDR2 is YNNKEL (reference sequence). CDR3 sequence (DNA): TGTGCCAGCAGCCGCCAGGGTTCGTTGTCCCAGTACTTC. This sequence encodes CASSRQGSLSQYF.

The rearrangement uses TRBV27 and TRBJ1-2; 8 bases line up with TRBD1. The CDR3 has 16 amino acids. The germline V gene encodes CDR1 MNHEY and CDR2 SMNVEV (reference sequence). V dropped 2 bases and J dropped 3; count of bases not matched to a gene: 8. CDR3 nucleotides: TGTGCCAGCAGTTTAGAAGGGACAGGAGGGTACTATGGCTACACCTTC. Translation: CASSLEGTGGYYGYTF.

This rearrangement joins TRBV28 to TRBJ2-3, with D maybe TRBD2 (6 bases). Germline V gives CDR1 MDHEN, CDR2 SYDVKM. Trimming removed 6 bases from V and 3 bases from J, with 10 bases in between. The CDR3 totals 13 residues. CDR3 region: CASRSGGTDTQYF. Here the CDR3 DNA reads TGTGCCAGCAGATCCGGGGGAACAGATACGCAGTATTTT.

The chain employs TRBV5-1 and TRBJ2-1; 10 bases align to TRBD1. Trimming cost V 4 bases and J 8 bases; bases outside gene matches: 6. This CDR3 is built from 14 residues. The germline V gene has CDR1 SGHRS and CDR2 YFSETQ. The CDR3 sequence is CASSRDRGDDEQFF. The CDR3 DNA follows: TGCGCCAGCAGCCGGGACAGGGGAGACGATGAGCAGTTCTTC.

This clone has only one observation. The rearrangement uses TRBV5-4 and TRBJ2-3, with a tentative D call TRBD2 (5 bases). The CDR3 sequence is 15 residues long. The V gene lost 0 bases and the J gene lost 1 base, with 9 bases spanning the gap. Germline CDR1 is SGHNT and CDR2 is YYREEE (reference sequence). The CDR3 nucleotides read TGTGCCAGCAGCTTGGCCACCGGGGGCACAGATACGCAGTATTTT. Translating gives CASSLATGGTDTQYF.